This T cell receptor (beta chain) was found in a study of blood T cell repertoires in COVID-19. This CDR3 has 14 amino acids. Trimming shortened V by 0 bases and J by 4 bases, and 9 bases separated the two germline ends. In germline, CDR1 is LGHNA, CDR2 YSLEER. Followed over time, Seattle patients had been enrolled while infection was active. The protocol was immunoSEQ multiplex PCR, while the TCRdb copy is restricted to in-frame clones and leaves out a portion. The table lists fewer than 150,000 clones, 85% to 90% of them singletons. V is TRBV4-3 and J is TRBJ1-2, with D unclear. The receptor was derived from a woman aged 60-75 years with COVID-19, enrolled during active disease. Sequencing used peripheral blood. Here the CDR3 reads CASSQESTLYGYTF. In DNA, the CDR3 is TGCGCCAGCAGCCAAGAAAGCACCCTCTATGGCTACACCTTC.